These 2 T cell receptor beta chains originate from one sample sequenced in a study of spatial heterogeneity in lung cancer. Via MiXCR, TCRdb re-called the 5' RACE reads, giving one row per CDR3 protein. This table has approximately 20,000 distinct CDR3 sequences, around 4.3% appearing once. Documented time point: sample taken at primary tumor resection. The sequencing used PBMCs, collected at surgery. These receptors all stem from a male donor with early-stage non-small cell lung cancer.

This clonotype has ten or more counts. CDR3: CASSSAGEVFEQYF. In DNA, the CDR3 is TGTGCCAGCAGTTCGGCAGGGGAGGTCTTTGAGCAGTACTTC. V gene TRBV28 combines with J gene TRBJ2-7; tentatively, D is TRBD1 or TRBD2 (6 bases each). The V gene's germline CDR1 is MDHEN and CDR2 SYDVKM. This CDR3 is built from 14 residues. Trimming shortened V by 4 bases and J by 7 bases, and 17 bases separated the two germline ends.

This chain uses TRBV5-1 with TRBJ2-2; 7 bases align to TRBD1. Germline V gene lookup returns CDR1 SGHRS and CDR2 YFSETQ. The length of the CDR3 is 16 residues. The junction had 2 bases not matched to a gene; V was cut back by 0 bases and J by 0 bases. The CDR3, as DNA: TGCGCCAGCAGCTTGGAAGGGGGCACGAACACCGGGGAGCTGTTTTTT. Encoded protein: CASSLEGGTNTGELFF.